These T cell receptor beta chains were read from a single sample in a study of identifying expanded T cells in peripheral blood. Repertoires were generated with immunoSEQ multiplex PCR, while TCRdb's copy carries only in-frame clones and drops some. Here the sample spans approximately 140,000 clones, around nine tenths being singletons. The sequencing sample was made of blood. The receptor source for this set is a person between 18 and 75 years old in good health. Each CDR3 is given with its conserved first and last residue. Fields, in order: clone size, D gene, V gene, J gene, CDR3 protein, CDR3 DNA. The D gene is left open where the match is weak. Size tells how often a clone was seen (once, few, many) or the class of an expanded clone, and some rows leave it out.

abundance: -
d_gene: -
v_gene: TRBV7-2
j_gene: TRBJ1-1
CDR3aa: CASSWNRGRDTEAFF
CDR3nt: TGTGCCAGCAGCTGGAATAGGGGACGGGACACTGAAGCTTTCTTT

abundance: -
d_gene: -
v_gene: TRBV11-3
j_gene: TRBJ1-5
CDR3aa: CASTFKLGDQPQHF
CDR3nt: TGTGCCAGCACCTTTAAGCTAGGGGACCAGCCCCAGCATTTT

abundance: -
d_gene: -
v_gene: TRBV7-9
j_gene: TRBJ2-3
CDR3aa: CASSLSQGSDTQYF
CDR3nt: TGTGCCAGCAGCTTATCCCAGGGCTCAGATACGCAGTATTTT

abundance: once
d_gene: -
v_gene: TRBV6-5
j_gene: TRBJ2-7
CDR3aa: CASSLGGASSEQYF
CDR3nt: TGTGCCAGCAGTTTAGGGGGGGCGAGTTCCGAGCAGTACTTC

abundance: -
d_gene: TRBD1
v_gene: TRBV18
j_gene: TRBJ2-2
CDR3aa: CASSPTGVIAGELFF
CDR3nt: TGTGCCAGCTCGCCTACAGGGGTTATCGCCGGGGAGCTGTTTTTT

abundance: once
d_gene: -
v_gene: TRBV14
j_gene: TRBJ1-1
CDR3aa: CASSQDRLLNTEAFF
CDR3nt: TGTGCCAGCAGCCAAGATAGGCTACTGAACACTGAAGCTTTCTTT

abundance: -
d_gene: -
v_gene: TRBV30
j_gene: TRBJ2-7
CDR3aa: CAWSVPPEQYF
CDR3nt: TGTGCCTGGAGTGTACCCCCTGAGCAGTACTTC

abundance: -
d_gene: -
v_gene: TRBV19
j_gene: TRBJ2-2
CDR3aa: CASSIYGRNTGELFF
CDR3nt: TGTGCCAGTAGTATTTACGGGAGAAACACCGGGGAGCTGTTTTTT

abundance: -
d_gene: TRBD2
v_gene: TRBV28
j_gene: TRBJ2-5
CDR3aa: CASSFSGAETQYF
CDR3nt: TGTGCCAGCAGCTTTAGCGGGGCTGAGACCCAGTACTTC

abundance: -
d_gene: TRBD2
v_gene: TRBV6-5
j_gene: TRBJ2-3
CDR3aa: CASSYRLAADTQYF
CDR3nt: TGTGCCAGCAGTTACCGGCTAGCGGCAGATACGCAGTATTTT

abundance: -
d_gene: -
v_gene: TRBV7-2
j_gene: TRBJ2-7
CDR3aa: CASSSGQGRSYEQYF
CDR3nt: TGTGCCAGCAGCTCCGGTCAGGGTAGGAGTTACGAGCAGTACTTC

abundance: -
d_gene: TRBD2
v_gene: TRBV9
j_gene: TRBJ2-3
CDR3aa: CASSPRGAPTDTQYF
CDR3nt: TGTGCCAGCAGCCCGCGGGGGGCCCCCACAGATACGCAGTATTTT

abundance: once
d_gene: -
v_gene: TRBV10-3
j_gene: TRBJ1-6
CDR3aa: CAISERTSNNSPLHF
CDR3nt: TGTGCCATCAGTGAAAGGACAAGCAATAATTCACCCCTCCACTTT

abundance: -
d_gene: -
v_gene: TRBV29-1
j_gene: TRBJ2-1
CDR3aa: CSVRAGSEQFF
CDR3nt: TGCAGCGTTCGTGCGGGGAGTGAGCAGTTCTTC

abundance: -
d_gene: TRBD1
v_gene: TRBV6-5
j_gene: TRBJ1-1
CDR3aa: CASRGQGKDTEAFF
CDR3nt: TGTGCCAGCAGAGGACAGGGAAAAGACACTGAAGCTTTCTTT

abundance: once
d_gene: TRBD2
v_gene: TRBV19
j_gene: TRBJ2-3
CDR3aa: CASSMGLAGVRDTQYF
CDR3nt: TGTGCCAGTAGTATGGGACTAGCGGGGGTTAGAGATACGCAGTATTTT

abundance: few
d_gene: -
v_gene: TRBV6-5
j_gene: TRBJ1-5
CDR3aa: CASSSQGSNQPQHF
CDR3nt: TGTGCCAGCAGTTCACAGGGTAGCAATCAGCCCCAGCATTTT

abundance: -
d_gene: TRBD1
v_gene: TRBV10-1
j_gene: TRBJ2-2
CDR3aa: CASSQQGINTGELFF
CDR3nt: TGCGCCAGCAGCCAACAGGGGATCAACACCGGGGAGCTGTTTTTT

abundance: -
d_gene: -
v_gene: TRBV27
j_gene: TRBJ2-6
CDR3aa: CASRPHGALSGANVLTF
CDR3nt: TGTGCCAGCAGGCCCCACGGGGCCCTCTCTGGGGCCAACGTCCTGACTTTC

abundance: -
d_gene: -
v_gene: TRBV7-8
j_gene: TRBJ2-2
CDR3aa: CASSTLTGVLIGELFF
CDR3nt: TGTGCCAGCAGCACACTGACAGGTGTTCTAATCGGGGAGCTGTTTTTT

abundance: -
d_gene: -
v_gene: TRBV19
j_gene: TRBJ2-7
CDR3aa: CASSPKLGGLTHEQYF
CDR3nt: TGTGCCAGTAGTCCCAAGTTGGGGGGTTTAACCCACGAGCAGTACTTC

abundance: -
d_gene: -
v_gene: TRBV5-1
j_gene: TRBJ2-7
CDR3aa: CASSLAPPAYEQYF
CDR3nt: TGCGCCAGCAGCTTGGCTCCACCAGCCTACGAGCAGTACTTC

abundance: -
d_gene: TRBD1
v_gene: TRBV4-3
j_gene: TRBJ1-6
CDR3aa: CASSQDWDRAISPLHF
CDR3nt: TGCGCCAGCAGCCAAGATTGGGACAGGGCCATTTCACCCCTCCACTTT

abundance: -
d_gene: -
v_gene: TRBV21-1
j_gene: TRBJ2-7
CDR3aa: CASLGTVSYEQYF
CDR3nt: TGTGCCAGCCTTGGGACAGTCAGCTACGAGCAGTACTTC

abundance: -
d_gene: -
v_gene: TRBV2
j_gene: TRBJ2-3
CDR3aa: CAKKGWAGRFSTDTQYF
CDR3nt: TGTGCCAAGAAGGGATGGGCGGGACGGTTTAGCACAGATACGCAGTATTTT

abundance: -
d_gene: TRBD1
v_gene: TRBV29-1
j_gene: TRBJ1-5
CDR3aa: CSVVWGQAGNQPQHF
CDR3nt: TGCAGCGTTGTATGGGGACAGGCAGGCAATCAGCCCCAGCATTTT

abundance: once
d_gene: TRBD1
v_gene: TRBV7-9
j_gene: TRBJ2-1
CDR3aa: CASTTGTAINNEQFF
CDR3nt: TGTGCCAGTACCACCGGGACAGCAATAAACAATGAGCAGTTCTTC

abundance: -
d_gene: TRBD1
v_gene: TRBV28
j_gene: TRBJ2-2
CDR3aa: CASSFISGQGAGELFF
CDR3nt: TGTGCCAGCAGTTTCATTAGCGGACAGGGTGCCGGGGAGCTGTTTTTT

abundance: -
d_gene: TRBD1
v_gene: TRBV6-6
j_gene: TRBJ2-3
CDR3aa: CASSKVTGGTQYF
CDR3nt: TGTGCCAGCAGTAAGGTAACAGGGGGTACGCAGTATTTT

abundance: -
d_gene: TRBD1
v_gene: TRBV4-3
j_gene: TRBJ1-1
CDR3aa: CASSQARGYTEAFF
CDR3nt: TGCGCCAGCAGCCAAGCCAGGGGGTACACTGAAGCTTTCTTT

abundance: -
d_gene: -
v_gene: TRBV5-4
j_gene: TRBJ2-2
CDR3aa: CASSDYRASNTGELFF
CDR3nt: TGTGCCAGCAGCGACTACAGAGCTTCGAACACCGGGGAGCTGTTTTTT

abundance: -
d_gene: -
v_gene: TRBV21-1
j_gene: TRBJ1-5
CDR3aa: CASSKGSLGPQHF
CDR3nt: TGTGCCAGCAGCAAAGGTAGCTTAGGGCCCCAGCATTTT

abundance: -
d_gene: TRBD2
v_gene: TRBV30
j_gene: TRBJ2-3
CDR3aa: CAWRFGGGVDTQYF
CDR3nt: TGTGCCTGGAGATTCGGCGGGGGGGTGGATACGCAGTATTTT

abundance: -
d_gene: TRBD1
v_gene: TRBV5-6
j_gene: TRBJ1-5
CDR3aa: CASSRQGNQPQHF
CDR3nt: TGTGCCAGCAGCCGACAGGGGAATCAGCCCCAGCATTTT

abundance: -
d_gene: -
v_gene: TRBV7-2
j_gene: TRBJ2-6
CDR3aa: CASRPRVLSGANVLTF
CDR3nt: TGTGCCAGCCGCCCACGGGTCCTCTCTGGGGCCAACGTCCTGACTTTC

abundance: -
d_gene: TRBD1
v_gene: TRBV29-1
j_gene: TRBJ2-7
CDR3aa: CSVVEDRGSRRAYEQYF
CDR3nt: TGCAGCGTTGTAGAGGACAGGGGAAGTCGGAGAGCCTACGAGCAGTACTTC

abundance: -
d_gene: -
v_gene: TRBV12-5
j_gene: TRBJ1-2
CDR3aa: CASGLATNYGYTF
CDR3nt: TGTGCTAGTGGTTTGGCCACAAACTATGGCTACACCTTC

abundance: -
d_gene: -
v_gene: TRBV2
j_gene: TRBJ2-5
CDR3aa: CASSPLRGETQYF
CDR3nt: TGTGCCAGCAGTCCCCTCCGGGGGGAGACCCAGTACTTC

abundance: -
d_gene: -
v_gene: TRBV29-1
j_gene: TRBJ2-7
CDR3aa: CSVSSAGDSYEQYF
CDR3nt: TGCAGCGTTTCATCAGCGGGCGATTCCTACGAGCAGTACTTC

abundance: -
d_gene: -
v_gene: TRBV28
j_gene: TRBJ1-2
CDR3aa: CASSPHRDGNYGYTF
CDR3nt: TGTGCCAGCAGTCCACACCGGGACGGCAACTATGGCTACACCTTC

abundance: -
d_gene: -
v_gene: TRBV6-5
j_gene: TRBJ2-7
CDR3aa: CASSYPTVLGSYEQYF
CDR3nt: TGTGCCAGCAGTTATCCGACAGTGTTGGGCTCCTACGAGCAGTACTTC